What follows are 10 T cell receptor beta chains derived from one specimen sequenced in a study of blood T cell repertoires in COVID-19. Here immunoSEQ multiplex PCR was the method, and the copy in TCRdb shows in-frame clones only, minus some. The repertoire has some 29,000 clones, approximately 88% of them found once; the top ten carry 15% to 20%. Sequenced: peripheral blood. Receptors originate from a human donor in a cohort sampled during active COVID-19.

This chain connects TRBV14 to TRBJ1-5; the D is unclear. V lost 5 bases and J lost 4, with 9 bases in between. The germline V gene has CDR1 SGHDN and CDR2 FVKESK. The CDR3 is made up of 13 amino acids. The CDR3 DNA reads TGTGCCAGCAGCGCCAGTTTAAATCAGCCCCAGCATTTT. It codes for CASSASLNQPQHF.

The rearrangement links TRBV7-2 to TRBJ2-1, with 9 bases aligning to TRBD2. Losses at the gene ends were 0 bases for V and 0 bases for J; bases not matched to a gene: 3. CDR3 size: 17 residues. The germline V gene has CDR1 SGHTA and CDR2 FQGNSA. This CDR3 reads CASSLAPSGNSYNEQFF. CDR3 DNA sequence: TGTGCCAGCAGCTTAGCGCCTAGCGGGAACTCCTACAATGAGCAGTTCTTC. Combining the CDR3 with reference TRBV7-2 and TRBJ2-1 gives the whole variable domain GAGVSQSPSNKVTEKGKDVELRCDPISGHTALYWYRQSLGQGLEFLIYFQGNSAPDKSGLPSDRFSAERTGGSVSTLTIQRTQQEDSAVYLCASSLAPSGNSYNEQFFGPGTRLTVL.

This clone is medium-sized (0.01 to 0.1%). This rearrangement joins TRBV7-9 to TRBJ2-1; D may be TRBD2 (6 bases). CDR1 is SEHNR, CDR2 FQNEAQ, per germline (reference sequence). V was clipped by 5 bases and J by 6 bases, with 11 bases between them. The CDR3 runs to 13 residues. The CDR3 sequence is CASSVLGGNEQFF. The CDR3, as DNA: TGTGCCAGCAGCGTTCTGGGGGGCAATGAGCAGTTCTTC.

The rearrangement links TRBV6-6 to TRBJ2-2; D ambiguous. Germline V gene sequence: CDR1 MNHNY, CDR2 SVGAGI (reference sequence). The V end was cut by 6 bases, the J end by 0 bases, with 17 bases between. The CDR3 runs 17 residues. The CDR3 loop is CASSRPTRFANTGELFF. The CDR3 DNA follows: TGTGCCAGCAGCCGACCGACTCGGTTCGCGAACACCGGGGAGCTGTTTTTT.

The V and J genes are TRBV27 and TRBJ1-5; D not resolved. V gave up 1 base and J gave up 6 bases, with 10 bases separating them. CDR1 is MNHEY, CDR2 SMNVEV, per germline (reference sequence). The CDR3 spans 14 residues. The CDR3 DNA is TGTGCCAGCAGTTTATTGGAGGGCGGTCAGCCCCAGCATTTT. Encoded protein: CASSLLEGGQPQHF.

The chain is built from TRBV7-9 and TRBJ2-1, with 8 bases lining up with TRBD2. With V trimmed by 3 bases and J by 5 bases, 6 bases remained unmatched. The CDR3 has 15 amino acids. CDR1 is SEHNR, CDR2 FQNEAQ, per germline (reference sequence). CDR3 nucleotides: TGTGCCAGCAGCTTCGGGGGGACTAGGGACAATGAGCAGTTCTTC. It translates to CASSFGGTRDNEQFF. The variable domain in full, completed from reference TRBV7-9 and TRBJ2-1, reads DTGVSQNPRHKITKRGQNVTFRCDPISEHNRLYWYRQTLGQGPEFLTYFQNEAQLEKSRLLSDRFSAERPKGSFSTLEIQRTEQGDSAMYLCASSFGGTRDNEQFFGPGTRLTVL.

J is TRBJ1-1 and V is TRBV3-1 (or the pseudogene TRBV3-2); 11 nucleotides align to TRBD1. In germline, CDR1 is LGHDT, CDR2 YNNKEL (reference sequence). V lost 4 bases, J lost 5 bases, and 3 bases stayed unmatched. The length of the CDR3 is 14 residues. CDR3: CASSPDRGLTEAFF. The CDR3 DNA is TGTGCCAGCAGCCCGGACAGGGGGCTAACTGAAGCTTTCTTT.

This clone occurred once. CDR3 sequence (DNA): TGCGCCAGCAGCTTGGACAACCCCCATGAGCAGTTCTTC. Its protein product is CASSLDNPHEQFF. The V call is TRBV5-1, the J call TRBJ2-1; no firm D call. Germline loops: CDR1 SGHRS, CDR2 YFSETQ. CDR3 length: 13 amino acids. Between the trimmed V and J ends, which lost 0 bases and 8 bases, there was a span of 9 bases.

CDR3 residues: CASNPTTVHQETQYF. The CDR3 coding sequence is TGTGCCAGTAATCCTACGACAGTCCACCAAGAGACCCAGTACTTC. The chain carries TRBV19 and TRBJ2-5; a possible D gene is TRBD1 (5 bases). Germline V lookup: CDR1 LNHDA, CDR2 SQIVND (reference sequence). The CDR3 is 15 residues long. V was shortened by 7 bases and J by 0 bases, with 15 bases between the two germline ends.

The chain's CDR3 is CASSSAGLAGGPGNEQFF. CDR3 coding DNA: TGTGCCAGCAGCTCTGCTGGACTAGCGGGAGGGCCTGGCAATGAGCAGTTCTTC. The chain joins TRBV7-9 to TRBJ2-1; 15 bases are shared with TRBD2. Germline CDR1 SEHNR, CDR2 FQNEAQ (reference sequence). The CDR3 has 18 amino acids. The trim removed 4 bases at V and 6 bases at J, leaving 10 bases unmatched.